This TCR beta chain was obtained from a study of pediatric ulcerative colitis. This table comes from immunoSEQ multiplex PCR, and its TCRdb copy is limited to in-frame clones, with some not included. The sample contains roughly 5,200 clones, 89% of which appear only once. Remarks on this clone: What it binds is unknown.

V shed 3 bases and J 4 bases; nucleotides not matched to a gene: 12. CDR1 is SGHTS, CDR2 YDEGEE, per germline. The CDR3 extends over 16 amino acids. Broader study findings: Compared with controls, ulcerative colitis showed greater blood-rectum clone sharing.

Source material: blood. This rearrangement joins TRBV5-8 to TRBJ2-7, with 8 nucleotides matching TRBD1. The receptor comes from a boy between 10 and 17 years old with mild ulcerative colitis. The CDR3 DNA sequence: TGTGCCAGCAGCTCCCCGTCCGGACAGGGACTTTACGAGCAGTACTTC. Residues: CASSSPSGQGLYEQYF.